Sequencing of this TCR beta chain was carried out in a study of control samples from healthy donors and cancer patients. The table came from immunoSEQ multiplex PCR; TCRdb's copy has only in-frame clones and leaves some out. The top ten hold about an eighth of the sample, which has 250,000 to 300,000 clones, roughly 87% seen once. The TCR comes from an older woman with lung cancer. Sequencing used PBMCs.

The CDR3 DNA reads as TGCAGGGAGAGCTCCTACGAGCAGTACTTC. It codes for CRESSYEQYF. The V and J genes are TRBV20-1 and TRBJ2-7; D is unresolved. The CDR3 covers 10 residues. Germline V gene lookup returns CDR1 DFQATT and CDR2 SNEGSKA (reference sequence).